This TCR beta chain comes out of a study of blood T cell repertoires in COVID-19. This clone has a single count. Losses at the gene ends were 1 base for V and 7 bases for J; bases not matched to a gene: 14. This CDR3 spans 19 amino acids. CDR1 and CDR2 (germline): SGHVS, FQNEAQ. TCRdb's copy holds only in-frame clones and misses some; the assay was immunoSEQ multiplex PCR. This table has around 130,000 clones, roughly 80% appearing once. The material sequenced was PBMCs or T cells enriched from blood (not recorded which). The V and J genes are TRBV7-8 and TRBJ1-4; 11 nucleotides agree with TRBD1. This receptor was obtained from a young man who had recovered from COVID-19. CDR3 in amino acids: CASSLGGGPSGTGGEKLFF. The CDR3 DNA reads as TGTGCCAGCAGCTTAGGTGGAGGGCCCTCCGGGACAGGGGGTGAAAAACTGTTTTTT.